This TCR beta chain was observed in a study of PD-1 blockade in classical Hodgkin lymphoma. Study-level information: Nivolumab 3 mg/kg was given intravenously every 2 weeks. Study-wide findings and caveats: There was a significant rise in CD4+ TCR diversity by C4D1, with no such rise for CD8+. For complete responders, baseline diversity was comparable to that of newly diagnosed patients.

Indicated time point: cycle 4 day 1 (C4D1), after 6 weeks of nivolumab. All patients relapsed after autologous stem cell transplantation, and brentuximab vedotin exposure varied. TCRdb's copy holds only in-frame clones and misses some; the assay was immunoSEQ multiplex PCR. The data show roughly 100,000 clones, roughly 90% seen once. V shed 5 bases and J shed 2 bases, with 10 bases lying between them. CDR3 length equals 13 residues. The germline gives CDR1 SGHRS, CDR2 YFSETQ. A remark on this clone: Its target is unknown.

This TCR was recovered from a human donor with classical Hodgkin lymphoma. The input for sequencing was peripheral blood mononuclear cells (PBMCs), taken before the fourth cycle of nivolumab. V gene TRBV5-1 combines with J gene TRBJ1-1, with D possibly being TRBD1 (6 bases). The CDR3 reads CASSMGGNTEAFF. The CDR3 coding sequence is TGCGCCAGCAGTATGGGGGGCAACACTGAAGCTTTCTTT.